One TCR beta chain is described in this entry. A Seattle source enrolled patients during active infection and followed them longitudinally. These data belong to a study of blood T cell repertoires in COVID-19. Turning to the study itself: There were acute and convalescent COVID-19 samples, and they came from the United States, Italy and Spain. PBMCs, B-cell-depleted T cells, or T cells provided the cDNA or gDNA that made up the material.

In germline, CDR1 is SEHNR, CDR2 FQNEAQ (reference sequence). This CDR3 comprises 14 residues. The germline V and J ends were trimmed by 2 bases and 5 bases, with 13 bases remaining between them. Profiling relied on immunoSEQ multiplex PCR, and the TCRdb table lists in-frame clones only, not all of them. The sample has some 300,000 clones, just under 90% seen once. Sequenced sample: peripheral blood. The TCR sequence derives from a woman aged 25 to 39 with COVID-19, enrolled during active disease. The chain recombines TRBV7-9 with TRBJ2-7, with D perhaps matching TRBD1 (5 bases). Here the CDR3 DNA reads TGTGCCAGCAGCTTATTGTTTCCAGGGAACGAGCAGTACTTC. Residues: CASSLLFPGNEQYF.